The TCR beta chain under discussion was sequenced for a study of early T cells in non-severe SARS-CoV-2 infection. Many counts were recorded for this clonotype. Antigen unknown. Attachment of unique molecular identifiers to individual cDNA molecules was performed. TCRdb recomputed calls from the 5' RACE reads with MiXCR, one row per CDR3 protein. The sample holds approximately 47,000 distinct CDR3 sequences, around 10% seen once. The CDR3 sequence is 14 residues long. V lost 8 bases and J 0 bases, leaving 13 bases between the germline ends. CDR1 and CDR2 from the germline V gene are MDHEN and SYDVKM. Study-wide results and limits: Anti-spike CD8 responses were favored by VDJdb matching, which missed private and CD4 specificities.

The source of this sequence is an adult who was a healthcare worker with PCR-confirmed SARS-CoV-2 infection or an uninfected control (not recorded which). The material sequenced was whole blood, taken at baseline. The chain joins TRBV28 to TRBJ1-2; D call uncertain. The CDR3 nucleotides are TGTGCCAGCCATAGTTCGGGGTCTAACTATGGCTACACCTTC. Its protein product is CASHSSGSNYGYTF.